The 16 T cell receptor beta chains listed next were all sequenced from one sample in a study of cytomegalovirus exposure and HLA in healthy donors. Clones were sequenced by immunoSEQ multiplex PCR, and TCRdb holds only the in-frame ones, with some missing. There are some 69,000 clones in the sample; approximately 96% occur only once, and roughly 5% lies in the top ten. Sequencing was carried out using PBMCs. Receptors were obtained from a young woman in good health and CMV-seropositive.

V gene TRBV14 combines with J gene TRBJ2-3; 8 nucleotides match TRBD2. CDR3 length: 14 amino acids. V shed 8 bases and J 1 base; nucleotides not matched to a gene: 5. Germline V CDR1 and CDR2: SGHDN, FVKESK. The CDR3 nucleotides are TGTGCCAGCCGGGCGGGGGGCGGCACAGATACGCAGTATTTT. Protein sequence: CASRAGGGTDTQYF.

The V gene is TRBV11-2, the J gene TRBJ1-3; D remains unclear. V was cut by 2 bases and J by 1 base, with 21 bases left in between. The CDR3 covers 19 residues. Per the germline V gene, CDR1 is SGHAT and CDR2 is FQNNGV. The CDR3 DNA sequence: TGTGCCAGCAGCTTATCGGAGGGTTACCCTTTAGGGTCTGGAAACACCATATATTTT. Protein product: CASSLSEGYPLGSGNTIYF.

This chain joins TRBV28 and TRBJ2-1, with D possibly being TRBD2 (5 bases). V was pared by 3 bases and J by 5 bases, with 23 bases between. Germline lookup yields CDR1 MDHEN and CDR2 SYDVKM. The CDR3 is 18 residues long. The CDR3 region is CASSLGFIREIGDNEQFF. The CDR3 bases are TGTGCCAGCAGTTTGGGATTCATAAGGGAGATTGGCGACAATGAGCAGTTCTTC.

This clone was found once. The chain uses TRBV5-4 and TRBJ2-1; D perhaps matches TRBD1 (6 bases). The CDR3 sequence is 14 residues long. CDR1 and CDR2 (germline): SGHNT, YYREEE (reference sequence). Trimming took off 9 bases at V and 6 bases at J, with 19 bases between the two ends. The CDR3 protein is CAIPGTRGPNEQFF. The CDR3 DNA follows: TGTGCCATACCAGGGACAAGAGGGCCCAATGAGCAGTTCTTC.

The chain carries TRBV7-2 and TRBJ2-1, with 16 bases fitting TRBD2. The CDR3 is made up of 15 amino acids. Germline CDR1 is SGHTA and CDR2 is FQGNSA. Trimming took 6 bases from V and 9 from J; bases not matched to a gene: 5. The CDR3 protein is CASRTGTSGRAEQFF. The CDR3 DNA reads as TGTGCCAGCAGGACCGGGACTAGCGGGAGGGCTGAGCAGTTCTTC.

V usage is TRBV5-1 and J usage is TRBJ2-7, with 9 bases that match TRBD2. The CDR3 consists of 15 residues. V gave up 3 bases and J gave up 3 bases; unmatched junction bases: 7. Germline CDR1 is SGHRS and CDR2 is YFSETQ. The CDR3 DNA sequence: TGCGCCAGCAGCTCACCCGATAGCGGGAGCTACGAGCAGTACTTC. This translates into CASSSPDSGSYEQYF.

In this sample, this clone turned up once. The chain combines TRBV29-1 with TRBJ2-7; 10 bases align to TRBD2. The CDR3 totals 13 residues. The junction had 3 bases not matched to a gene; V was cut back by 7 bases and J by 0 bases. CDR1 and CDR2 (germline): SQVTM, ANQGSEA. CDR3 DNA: TGCAGCGCACTAGCGGGACTCTCCTACGAGCAGTACTTC. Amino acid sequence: CSALAGLSYEQYF.

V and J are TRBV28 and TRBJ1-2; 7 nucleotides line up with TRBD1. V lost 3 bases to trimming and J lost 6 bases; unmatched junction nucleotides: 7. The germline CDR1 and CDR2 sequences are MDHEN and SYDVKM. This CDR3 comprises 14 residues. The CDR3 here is CASSFDRVLNGYTF. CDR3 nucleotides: TGTGCCAGCAGTTTCGACAGGGTTTTGAATGGCTACACCTTC.

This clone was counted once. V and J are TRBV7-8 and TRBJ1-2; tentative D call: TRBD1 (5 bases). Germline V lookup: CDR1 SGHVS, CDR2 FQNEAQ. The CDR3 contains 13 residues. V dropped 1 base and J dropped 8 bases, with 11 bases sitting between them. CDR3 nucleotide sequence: TGTGCCAGCAGCTTAGGCGTAGGGGTGGGCTACACCTTC. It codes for CASSLGVGVGYTF.

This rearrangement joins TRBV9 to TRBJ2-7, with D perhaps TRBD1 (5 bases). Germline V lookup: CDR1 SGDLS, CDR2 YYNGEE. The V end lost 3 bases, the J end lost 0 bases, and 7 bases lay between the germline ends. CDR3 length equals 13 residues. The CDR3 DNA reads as TGTGCCAGCAGCGGACAGAACTCCTACGAGCAGTACTTC. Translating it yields CASSGQNSYEQYF.

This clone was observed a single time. CDR3 sequence (DNA): TGTGCCAGCAGTTTAATGGCGGGAGAGCAGTTCTTC. This translates into CASSLMAGEQFF. The chain combines TRBV28 with TRBJ2-1, with a tentative D call TRBD2 (6 bases). Per germline, CDR1 MDHEN and CDR2 SYDVKM. The V and J ends lost 2 bases and 10 bases respectively, with 9 bases between them. The CDR3 contains 12 residues.

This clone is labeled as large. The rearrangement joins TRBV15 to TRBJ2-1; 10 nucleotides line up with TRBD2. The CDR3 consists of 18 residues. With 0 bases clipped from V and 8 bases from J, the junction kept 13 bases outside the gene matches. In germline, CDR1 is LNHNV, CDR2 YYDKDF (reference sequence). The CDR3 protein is CATSRDTLAGAIGDEQFF. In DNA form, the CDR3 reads TGTGCCACCAGCAGAGATACCCTAGCGGGAGCAATAGGGGATGAGCAGTTCTTC.

The CDR3 loop reads CASSPSGSGNTIYF. The DNA for the CDR3 is TGTGCCAGCAGCCCGTCAGGCTCTGGAAACACCATATATTTT. V is TRBV4-2 and J is TRBJ1-3; no definite D call. The CDR3 is 14 amino acids. The germline V and J ends were trimmed by 4 bases and 0 bases, with 7 bases remaining between them. Germline CDR1 reads LGHNA; CDR2 reads YNFKEQ.

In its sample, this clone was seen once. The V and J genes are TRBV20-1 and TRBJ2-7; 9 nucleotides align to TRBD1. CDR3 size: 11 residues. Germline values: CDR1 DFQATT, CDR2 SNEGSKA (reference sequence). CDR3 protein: CRTGTGYEQYF. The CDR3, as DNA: TGCAGGACCGGGACAGGGTACGAGCAGTACTTC.

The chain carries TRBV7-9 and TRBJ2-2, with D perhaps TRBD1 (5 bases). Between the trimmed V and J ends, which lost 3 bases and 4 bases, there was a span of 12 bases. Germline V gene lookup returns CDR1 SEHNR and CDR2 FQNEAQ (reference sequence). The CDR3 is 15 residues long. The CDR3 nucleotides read TGTGCCAGCAGCTTGGACAATACGGCCACCGGGGAGCTGTTTTTT. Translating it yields CASSLDNTATGELFF.

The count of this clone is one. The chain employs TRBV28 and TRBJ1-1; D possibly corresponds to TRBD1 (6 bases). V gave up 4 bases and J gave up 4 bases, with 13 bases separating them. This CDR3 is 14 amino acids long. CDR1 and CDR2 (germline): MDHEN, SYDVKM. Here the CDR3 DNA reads TGTGCCAGCAGTTCGACAGGCCAGGCCACTGAAGCTTTCTTT. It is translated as CASSSTGQATEAFF.